The entry below gives a single TCR beta chain sequence along with its context. This could be a read error, since a much larger clone is one nucleotide away. RNA transcripts served as the template for amplifying TCR beta CDR3 regions. First-round RT-PCR of the TCR CDR3 relied on the HTBI primer set. TCRdb reanalysed the multiplex PCR reads using MiXCR and keeps one entry per CDR3 protein. Of around 350,000 distinct CDR3 sequences in the sample, 15% to 20% were seen once. This sample was taken from a study of T cells in Graves' hyperthyroidism and ophthalmopathy. Germline V gives CDR1 LGHDT, CDR2 YNNKEL (reference sequence). The CDR3 extends over 13 amino acids. V was clipped by 0 bases and J by 6 bases, with 6 bases between them.

This receptor was obtained from a woman younger than 45 with Graves' hyperthyroidism that later progressed to Graves' ophthalmopathy. The sequenced sample consisted of blood. The genes are TRBV3-1 and TRBJ1-5; no reliable D call. The CDR3 loop reads CASSQEPGQPQHF. CDR3 nucleotides: TGTGCCAGCAGCCAAGAACCCGGTCAGCCCCAGCATTTT. The variable domain in full, with the rest retrieved from reference TRBV3-1 and TRBJ1-5, is DTAVSQTPKYLVTQMGNDKSIKCEQNLGHDTMYWYKQDSKKFLKIMFSYNNKELIINETVPNRFSPKSPDKAHLNLHINSLELGDSAVYFCASSQEPGQPQHFGDGTRLSIL.